This TCR beta chain emerged from a study of blood T cell repertoires in COVID-19. TCRdb keeps only in-frame clones here, not all; method: immunoSEQ multiplex PCR. The data contain approximately 140,000 clones, 80% to 90% of them singletons. Patients in Seattle were enrolled during active infection, then followed longitudinally. Trimming removed 4 bases at V and 5 bases at J, with 10 bases between. The CDR3 is 12 amino acids. CDR1 is SGHRS and CDR2 is YFSETQ in the germline V gene. This clone was counted a single time. This clonotype was obtained from a man between 18 and 35 years old with COVID-19, enrolled during active disease. Sequencing was performed on peripheral blood. The chain joins TRBV5-1 to TRBJ2-7, with D possibly being TRBD2 (5 bases). The CDR3 loop is CASSPGMDEQYF. DNA for the CDR3: TGCGCCAGCAGCCCGGGGATGGACGAGCAGTACTTC.